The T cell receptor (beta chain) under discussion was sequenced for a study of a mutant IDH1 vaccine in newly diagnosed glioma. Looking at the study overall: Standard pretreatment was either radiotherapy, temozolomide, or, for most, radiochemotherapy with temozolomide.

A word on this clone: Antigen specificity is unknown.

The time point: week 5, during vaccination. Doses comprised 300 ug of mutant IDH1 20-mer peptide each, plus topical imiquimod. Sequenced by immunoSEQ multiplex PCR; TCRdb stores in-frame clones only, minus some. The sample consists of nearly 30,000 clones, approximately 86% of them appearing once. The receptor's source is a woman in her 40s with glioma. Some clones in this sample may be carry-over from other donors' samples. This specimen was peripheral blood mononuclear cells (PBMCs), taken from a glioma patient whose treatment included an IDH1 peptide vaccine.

The CDR3 region has the DNA TGTGCCAGCAGCTTTCAACAGCTCGCTGATCTGAATGAGCAGTTCTTC. As protein: CASSFQQLADLNEQFF. The rearrangement uses TRBV7-9 and TRBJ2-1; D uncertain. CDR1 and CDR2 (germline): SEHNR, FQNEAQ (reference sequence). V shed 3 bases and J shed 7 bases, with 19 bases lying between them. CDR3 length equals 16 residues.